This T cell receptor beta chain was observed in a study of blood T cell repertoires in COVID-19. About the research overall: From T cells, B-cell-depleted T cells, or PBMCs came the material, which was cDNA or gDNA.

CDR1 and CDR2 from the germline V gene are SGHTA and FQGNSA. CDR3 length: 15 amino acids. The V end lost 4 bases, the J end lost 3 bases, and 14 bases lay between the germline ends. Authors' methods: Amplifying reference gene primers gave estimates of nucleated cell counts. Sequencing was performed with immunoSEQ multiplex PCR; in TCRdb, only in-frame clones are kept and a portion is missing. The DNA gave D and trimming, while V, J and clone size come from that table. Counted here are a few hundred thousand clones, 85% to 90% occurring once; the ten biggest clones make up around 1.7%. Cohort assignment relied on participant-reported clinical history. Among Cohort 3 donors, those recovered had two negative PCRs, clearance, or symptom resolution.

The genes are TRBV7-2 and TRBJ2-3; TRBD2 might be the D (6 bases). Source material: PBMCs or T cells enriched from blood (not recorded which). This receptor was taken from a woman aged 25 to 39 who had recovered from COVID-19. The CDR3 region has the DNA TGTGCCAGCAGCTATAGCGGATGGGGAACAGATACGCAGTATTTT. Protein sequence: CASSYSGWGTDTQYF. The variable domain in full, with the rest retrieved from reference TRBV7-2 and TRBJ2-3, is GAGVSQSPSNKVTEKGKDVELRCDPISGHTALYWYRQSLGQGLEFLIYFQGNSAPDKSGLPSDRFSAERTGGSVSTLTIQRTQQEDSAVYLCASSYSGWGTDTQYFGPGTRLTVL.